The 8 T cell receptor beta chains below were found in one sample sequenced in a study of blood T cell repertoires in COVID-19. Measured with immunoSEQ multiplex PCR; TCRdb has only the in-frame clones, and not every one. Of approximately 170,000 clones listed, just under 85% are singletons. Sequencing input: peripheral blood. These TCRs come from a woman of 80 years or more with COVID-19, enrolled during active disease.

The chain combines TRBV2 with TRBJ2-5, with TRBD1 matching 9 bases. The length of the CDR3 is 15 residues. The V segment lost 7 bases and the J segment 5 bases; nucleotides outside the gene matches: 11. Per germline, CDR1 SNHLY and CDR2 FYNNEI. This CDR3 is CASTYDRGGRETQYF. The CDR3 DNA reads TGTGCCAGCACATACGACAGGGGGGGGCGGGAGACCCAGTACTTC.

The chain couples TRBV10-1 to TRBJ1-6; D not certain. The germline CDR1 and CDR2 sequences are WNHNN and SYGVQD (reference sequence). The V and J ends lost 11 bases and 6 bases respectively, with 20 bases between them. CDR3 size: 15 residues. In nucleotides, the CDR3 is TGCGCCTTAAGACGATTGGCCGGGGTTAATTCACCCCTCCACTTT. Its protein is CALRRLAGVNSPLHF.

The chain is built from TRBV27 and TRBJ1-1; 11 positions agree with TRBD1. CDR3 length equals 16 residues. CDR1 is MNHEY, CDR2 SMNVEV, per germline (reference sequence). Trimming removed 5 bases from V and 0 bases from J; junction bases left unmatched: 5. CDR3 in amino acids: CASSDRTGGMNTEAFF. The DNA of the CDR3 is TGTGCCAGCAGTGATCGGACAGGGGGCATGAACACTGAAGCTTTCTTT.

The rearrangement uses TRBV2 and TRBJ2-1, with 9 bases identical to TRBD2. Trimming cost V 7 bases and J 5 bases; bases outside gene matches: 9. Germline values: CDR1 SNHLY, CDR2 FYNNEI. The CDR3 totals 15 residues. CDR3 sequence: CASKTLSGSNNEQFF. The DNA of the CDR3 is TGTGCCAGCAAAACCCTTAGCGGGAGTAACAATGAGCAGTTCTTC.

Only a few counts were recorded for this clone. The chain links TRBV4-3 to TRBJ2-7; D may be TRBD1 (7 bases). Trimming pared 5 bases from V and 6 bases from J, leaving 14 bases between. This CDR3 has 13 amino acids. Germline V gene sequence: CDR1 LGHNA, CDR2 YSLEER. CDR3 sequence reads: CASSTRQGGEQYF. The CDR3 DNA follows: TGCGCCAGCAGCACGAGGCAGGGGGGCGAGCAGTACTTC.

In its sample, this clone was seen a few times. The chain has TRBV11-1 and TRBJ2-3; 12 bases line up with TRBD2. Germline loops: CDR1 SGHAT, CDR2 FQDESV (reference sequence). V lost 5 bases, J lost 1 base, and 1 base stayed unmatched. The CDR3 spans 15 residues. CDR3: CASSRTSGGTDTQYF. The CDR3 DNA sequence: TGTGCCAGCAGCCGGACTAGCGGGGGCACAGATACGCAGTATTTT.

This clone came up once. The chain has TRBV28 and TRBJ2-7, with TRBD2 identical over 8 bases. Germline CDR1 reads MDHEN; CDR2 reads SYDVKM. The V and J ends lost 4 bases and 3 bases, in that order; junction bases with no gene match: 8. The CDR3 totals 15 residues. CDR3: CASSSPGGRVYEQYF. The DNA for the CDR3 is TGTGCCAGCAGTTCCCCGGGGGGGAGGGTCTACGAGCAGTACTTC.

The chain links TRBV5-1 to TRBJ1-6, with D possibly matching TRBD1 (6 bases). With 4 bases removed from V and 13 bases from J, the gap between germline ends came to 15 bases. The V gene's germline CDR1 is SGHRS and CDR2 YFSETQ. The CDR3 sequence is 13 residues long. The CDR3 sequence: CASSPSQGMPLHF. The CDR3 DNA is TGCGCCAGCAGCCCCTCACAGGGTATGCCCCTCCACTTT.